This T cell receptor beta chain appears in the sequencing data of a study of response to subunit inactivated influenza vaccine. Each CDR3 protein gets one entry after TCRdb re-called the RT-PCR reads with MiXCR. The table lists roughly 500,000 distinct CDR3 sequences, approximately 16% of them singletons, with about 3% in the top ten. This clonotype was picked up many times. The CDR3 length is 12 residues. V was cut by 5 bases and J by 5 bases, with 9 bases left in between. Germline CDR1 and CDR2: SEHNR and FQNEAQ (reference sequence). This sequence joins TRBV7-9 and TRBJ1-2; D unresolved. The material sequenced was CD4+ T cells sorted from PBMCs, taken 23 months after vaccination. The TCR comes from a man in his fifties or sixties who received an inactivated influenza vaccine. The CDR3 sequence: CASSPDTYGYTF. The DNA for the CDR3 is TGTGCCAGCAGCCCCGACACATATGGCTACACCTTC. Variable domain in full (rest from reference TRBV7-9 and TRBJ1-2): DTGVSQNPRHKITKRGQNVTFRCDPISEHNRLYWYRQTLGQGPEFLTYFQNEAQLEKSRLLSDRFSAERPKGSFSTLEIQRTEQGDSAMYLCASSPDTYGYTFGSGTRLTVV.